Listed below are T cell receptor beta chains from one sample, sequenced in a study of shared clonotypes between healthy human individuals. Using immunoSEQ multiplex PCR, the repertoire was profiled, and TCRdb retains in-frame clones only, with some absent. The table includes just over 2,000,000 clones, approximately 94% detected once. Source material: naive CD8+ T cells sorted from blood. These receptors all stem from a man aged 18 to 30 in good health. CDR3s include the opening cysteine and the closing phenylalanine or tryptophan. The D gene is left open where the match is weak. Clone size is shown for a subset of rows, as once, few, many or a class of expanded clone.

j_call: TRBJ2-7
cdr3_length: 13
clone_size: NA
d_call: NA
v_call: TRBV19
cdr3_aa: CASSITGMYEQYF
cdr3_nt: TGTGCCAGTAGTATCACGGGGATGTACGAGCAGTACTTC

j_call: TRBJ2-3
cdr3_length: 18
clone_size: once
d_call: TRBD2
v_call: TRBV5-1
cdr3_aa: CASSDGLGGGRGTDTQYF
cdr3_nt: TGCGCCAGCAGCGACGGGCTCGGCGGGGGGCGGGGCACAGATACGCAGTATTTT

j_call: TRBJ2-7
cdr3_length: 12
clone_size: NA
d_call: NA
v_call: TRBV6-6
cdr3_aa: CASSSQGYEQYF
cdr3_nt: TGTGCCAGCAGTTCACAGGGCTACGAGCAGTACTTC

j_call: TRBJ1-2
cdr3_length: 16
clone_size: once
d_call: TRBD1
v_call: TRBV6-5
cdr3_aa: CASSYSGTGDSGGYTF
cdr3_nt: TGTGCCAGCAGTTACTCGGGGACAGGGGATTCTGGAGGCTACACCTTC

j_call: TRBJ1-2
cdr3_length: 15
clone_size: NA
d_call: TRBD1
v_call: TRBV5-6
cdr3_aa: CASSFATGGFDGYTF
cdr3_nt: TGTGCCAGCAGCTTCGCCACAGGGGGCTTCGATGGCTACACCTTC

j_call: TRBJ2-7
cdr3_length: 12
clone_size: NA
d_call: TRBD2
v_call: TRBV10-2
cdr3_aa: CATQREGLGQYF
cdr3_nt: TGCGCCACCCAGCGGGAGGGCCTGGGGCAGTACTTC

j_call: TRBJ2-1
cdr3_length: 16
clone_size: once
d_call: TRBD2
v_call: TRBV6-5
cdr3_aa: CASSYSSGLAMNEQFF
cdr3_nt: TGTGCCAGCAGTTACTCGTCGGGACTAGCCATGAATGAGCAGTTCTTC

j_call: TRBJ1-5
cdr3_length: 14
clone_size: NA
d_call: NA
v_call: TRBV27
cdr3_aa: CASKMTGSNQPQHF
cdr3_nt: TGTGCCAGCAAAATGACGGGTTCCAATCAGCCCCAGCATTTT

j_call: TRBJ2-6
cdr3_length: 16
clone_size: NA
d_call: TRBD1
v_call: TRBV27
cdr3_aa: CASSSTGGTGANVLTF
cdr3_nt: TGTGCCAGCAGTTCCACAGGGGGCACTGGGGCCAACGTCCTGACTTTC

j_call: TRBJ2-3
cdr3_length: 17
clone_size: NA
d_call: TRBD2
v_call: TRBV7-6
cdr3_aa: CASSLATSGGATDTQYF
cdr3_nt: TGTGCCAGCAGCTTGGCCACTAGCGGGGGGGCTACAGATACGCAGTATTTT

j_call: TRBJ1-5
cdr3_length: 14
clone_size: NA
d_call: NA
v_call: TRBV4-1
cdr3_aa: CASSQAIGVRPQHF
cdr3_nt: TGCGCCAGCAGCCAAGCGATTGGGGTAAGGCCCCAGCATTTT

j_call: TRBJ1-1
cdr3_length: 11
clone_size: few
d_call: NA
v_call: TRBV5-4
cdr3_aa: CASSLGVEAFF
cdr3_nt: TGTGCCAGCAGCTTGGGGGTTGAAGCTTTCTTT